This T cell receptor beta chain was captured by sequencing in a study of ipilimumab plus nivolumab after autologous stem cell transplantation. General observations from the study: TCR repertoire, Treg phenotype and gut microbiota reportedly support more study of this approach.

The method was immunoSEQ multiplex PCR; TCRdb's version includes in-frame clones alone and lacks a portion of them. The data show roughly 86,000 clones, about 83% seen once. Germline loops: CDR1 PRHDT, CDR2 FYEKMQ (reference sequence). V lost 6 bases, J lost 9 bases, and 18 bases lay in between. This CDR3 comprises 15 residues. In regard to this clone: The antigen is not known.

The sequenced sample was PBMCs, obtained in a trial of ipilimumab plus nivolumab as post-transplant consolidation. The sequence came from a male donor with diffuse large B-cell lymphoma. The chain is built from TRBV13 and TRBJ1-6; no firm D call. The CDR3 spells CASSYSDREGSPLHF. The DNA of the CDR3 is TGTGCCAGCAGTTACTCGGACCGGGAGGGTTCACCCCTCCACTTT.